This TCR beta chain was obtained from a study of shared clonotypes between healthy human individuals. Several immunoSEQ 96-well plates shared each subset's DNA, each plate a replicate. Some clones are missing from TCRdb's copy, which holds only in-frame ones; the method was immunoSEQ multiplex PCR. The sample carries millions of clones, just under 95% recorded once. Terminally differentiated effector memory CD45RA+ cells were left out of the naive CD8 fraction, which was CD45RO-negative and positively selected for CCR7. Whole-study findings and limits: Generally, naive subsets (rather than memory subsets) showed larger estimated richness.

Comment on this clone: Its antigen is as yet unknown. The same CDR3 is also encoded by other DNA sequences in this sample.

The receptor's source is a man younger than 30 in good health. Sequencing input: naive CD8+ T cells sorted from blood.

The CDR3: CASSLGQNYEQYF. Written as DNA, the CDR3 is TGTGCCAGCAGCCTTGGACAGAACTACGAGCAGTACTTC. The V call is TRBV9, the J call TRBJ2-7, with a possible D match to TRBD1 (6 bases). V lost 4 bases and J 3 bases, leaving 11 bases between the germline ends. Looked up from germline, CDR1 is SGDLS and CDR2 is YYNGEE. The CDR3 is made up of 13 amino acids.